These 9 T cell receptor beta chains came from one sample sequenced in a study of T cell responses to AZD1222 COVID-19 vaccine. Sequencing was performed with immunoSEQ multiplex PCR; in TCRdb, only in-frame clones are kept and a portion is missing. The profile shows about 120,000 clones, around 87% of them singletons. Specimen: peripheral blood, collected on day 0 of AZD1222 vaccination. Source of these receptors: an adult in good health.

This rearrangement joins TRBV7-2 to TRBJ2-7; D perhaps matches TRBD2 (5 bases). CDR1 and CDR2 (germline): SGHTA, FQGNSA. The CDR3 loop spans 15 amino acids. Between the trimmed V and J ends, which lost 5 bases and 1 base, there was a span of 15 bases. The CDR3 DNA follows: TGTGCCAGCAGCCCCCCCGTCGGAGGTTCCTACGAGCAGTACTTC. This codes for CASSPPVGGSYEQYF. Combining the CDR3 with reference TRBV7-2 and TRBJ2-7 gives the whole variable domain GAGVSQSPSNKVTEKGKDVELRCDPISGHTALYWYRQSLGQGLEFLIYFQGNSAPDKSGLPSDRFSAERTGGSVSTLTIQRTQQEDSAVYLCASSPPVGGSYEQYFGPGTRLTVT.

This clone was seen a single time. The gene calls are TRBV11-2 and TRBJ1-4; tentative D call: TRBD1 (5 bases). V lost 7 bases, J lost 7 bases, and 22 bases lay in between. The germline CDR1 and CDR2 sequences are SGHAT and FQNNGV. This CDR3 spans 16 amino acids. CDR3 residues: CASTPGPNLGSEKLFF. The DNA of the CDR3 is TGTGCCAGCACCCCGGGACCCAATCTAGGAAGTGAAAAACTGTTTTTT.

The J gene is TRBJ1-2, the V gene TRBV4-2, with a possible D match to TRBD1 (6 bases). Trimming stripped 5 bases from V and 3 bases from J, with 16 bases between. Germline-derived CDR1 and CDR2 are LGHNA and YNFKEQ. The CDR3 consists of 15 residues. The CDR3, as DNA: TGTGCCAGCAGCGCGGGGGGGGGCGTGGACTATGGCTACACCTTC. This translates into CASSAGGGVDYGYTF.

V and J are TRBV11-2 and TRBJ2-3, with D uncertain. V shed 5 bases and J shed 2 bases, with 8 bases lying between them. The CDR3 covers 13 residues. Germline CDR1 reads SGHAT; CDR2 reads FQNNGV. The CDR3 region is CASSHRTTDTQYF. The DNA for the CDR3 is TGTGCCAGCAGCCATCGGACCACAGATACGCAGTATTTT. The full variable domain, rest sourced from reference TRBV11-2 and TRBJ2-3, is EAGVAQSPRYKIIEKRQSVAFWCNPISGHATLYWYQQILGQGPKLLIQFQNNGVVDDSQLPKDRFSAERLKGVDSTLKIQPAKLEDSAVYLCASSHRTTDTQYFGPGTRLTVL.

The V gene is TRBV28, the J gene TRBJ1-3; D ambiguous. Germline V gives CDR1 MDHEN, CDR2 SYDVKM. The length of the CDR3 is 14 residues. V lost 4 bases, J lost 4 bases, and 11 bases lay in between. Here the CDR3 DNA reads TGTGCCAGCAGTTCCCCCCCGGGAGGAAACACCATATATTTT. Translating gives CASSSPPGGNTIYF.

V gene TRBV5-1 combines with J gene TRBJ1-6; D perhaps matches TRBD1 (5 bases). The CDR3 consists of 16 residues. Germline loops: CDR1 SGHRS, CDR2 YFSETQ. V was cut by 1 base and J by 7 bases, with 15 bases left in between. The CDR3 nucleotides are TGCGCCAGCAGCTTGACGGCAGGGAGTTGGAATTCACCCCTCCACTTT. Protein: CASSLTAGSWNSPLHF.

The rearrangement uses TRBV24-1 and TRBJ1-1; no reliable D call. The CDR3 spans 12 residues. V was pared by 0 bases and J by 7 bases, with 5 bases between. CDR1 and CDR2 from the germline V gene are KGHDR and SFDVKD. CDR3 sequence reads: CATSDLTGEAFF. The CDR3 region has the DNA TGTGCCACCAGTGATTTGACGGGTGAAGCTTTCTTT.

This clone was recorded once. V is TRBV12-3 or TRBV12-4 and J is TRBJ2-7; perhaps TRBD1 as D (6 bases). This CDR3 has 13 amino acids. V lost 6 bases, J lost 4 bases, and 13 bases lay in between. Here the CDR3 DNA reads TGTGCCAGCAGACAGACCACAGGGTACGAGCAGTACTTC. It is translated as CASRQTTGYEQYF.

The chain is built from TRBV5-1 and TRBJ1-3; the D gene is possibly TRBD1 (5 bases). The CDR3 is made up of 14 amino acids. Trimming removed 4 bases from V and 4 bases from J, with 12 bases in between. CDR1 SGHRS and CDR2 YFSETQ come from the germline V gene. The CDR3 bases are TGCGCCAGCAGCCCCAGGGCGGAGGGAAACACCATATATTTT. It specifies CASSPRAEGNTIYF.